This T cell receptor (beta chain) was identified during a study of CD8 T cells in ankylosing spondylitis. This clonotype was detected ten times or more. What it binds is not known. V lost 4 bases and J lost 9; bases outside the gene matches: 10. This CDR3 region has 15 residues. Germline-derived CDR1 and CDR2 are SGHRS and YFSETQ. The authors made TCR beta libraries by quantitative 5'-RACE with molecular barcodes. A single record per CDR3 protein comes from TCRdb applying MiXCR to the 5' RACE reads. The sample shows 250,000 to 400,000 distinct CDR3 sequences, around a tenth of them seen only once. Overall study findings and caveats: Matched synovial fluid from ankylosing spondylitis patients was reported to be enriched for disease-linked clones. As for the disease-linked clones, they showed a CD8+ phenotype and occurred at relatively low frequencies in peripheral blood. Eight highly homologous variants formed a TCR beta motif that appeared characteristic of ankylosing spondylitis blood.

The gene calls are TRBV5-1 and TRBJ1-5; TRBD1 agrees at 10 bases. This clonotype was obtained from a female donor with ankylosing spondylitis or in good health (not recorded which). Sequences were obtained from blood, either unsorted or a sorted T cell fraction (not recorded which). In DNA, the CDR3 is TGCGCCAGCAGCCCAGATGGACAGGGGGTGAGGCCCCAGCATTTT. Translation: CASSPDGQGVRPQHF.